This is a list of T cell receptor beta chains from one sample in a study of radiation and T cells in renal cell carcinoma. Repertoires were generated with immunoSEQ multiplex PCR, while TCRdb's copy carries only in-frame clones and drops some. The data hold some 150,000 clones, with 70% to 90% observed a single time. Specimen: blood, collected from a patient whose treatment included radiotherapy and nephrectomy. The receptors shown here come from a woman aged 50 to 60 with renal cell carcinoma. The CDR3 runs from the conserved cysteine through the conserved F or W. D genes are given only for firm matches. Rows may omit the clone size; those that give it use once, few, many or a size class.

>NA|NA|TRBV9|TRBJ2-3
TGTGCCAGCAGCGCTCGGCAGGGCGACCACACAGATACGCAGTATTTT
CASSARQGDHTDTQYF
>NA|NA|TRBV6-1|TRBJ1-3
TGTGCCAGCGAACAGAGCTCTGGAAACACCATATATTTT
CASEQSSGNTIYF
>NA|few|TRBV7-9|TRBJ1-4
TGTGCCAGCAGACAAGACACCCTGGGTGAAAAACTGTTTTTT
CASRQDTLGEKLFF
>NA|NA|TRBV14|TRBJ2-7
TGTGCCAGCAGCCAAGACCCTAGCACGCATTACGAGCAGTACTTC
CASSQDPSTHYEQYF
>TRBD1|once|TRBV10-3|TRBJ1-5
TGTGCCATTTCCAGGGGGCCGGAGCAGCCCCAGCATTTT
CAISRGPEQPQHF
>TRBD1|once|TRBV6-5|TRBJ1-2
TGTGCCAGCACCTCGTACCTACAGGGGAAGGACGGCTACACCTTC
CASTSYLQGKDGYTF
>NA|NA|TRBV5-5|TRBJ1-1
TGTGCCAGCAGTTCAGCAGGGGTAAACACTGAAGCTTTCTTT
CASSSAGVNTEAFF
>NA|NA|TRBV4-1|TRBJ2-1
TGCGCCAGCAGCCAAACAGGTTACAATGAGCAGTTCTTC
CASSQTGYNEQFF
>NA|NA|TRBV6-1|TRBJ1-5
TGTGCCAGCTCACAGGGACCAGGGGCCCAGCATTTT
CASSQGPGAQHF
>NA|NA|TRBV5-4|TRBJ2-3
TGTGCCAGCAGCTTGGATTCCGGGACAGATACGCAGTATTTT
CASSLDSGTDTQYF
>NA|NA|TRBV5-6|TRBJ2-2
TGTGCCAGCAGCTTCCAGAACACCGGGGAGCTGTTTTTT
CASSFQNTGELFF
>NA|NA|TRBV19|TRBJ1-5
TGTGCCAGTAGTAGTGTGGGCGGCGGGGTAGTGAGCAATCAGCCCCAGCATTTT
CASSSVGGGVVSNQPQHF
>TRBD1|NA|TRBV18|TRBJ2-7
TGTGCCAGCTCACCGGGGACAGGGTTTTACGAGCAGTACTTC
CASSPGTGFYEQYF
>NA|NA|TRBV9|TRBJ1-6
TGTGCCAGCAGCCGGGATGCAGGTCCGACACTAACACCCCTCCACTTT
CASSRDAGPTLTPLHF
>NA|NA|TRBV6-5|TRBJ2-5
TGTGCCAGCAGTTCCGACAGGCAAGAGACCCAGTACTTC
CASSSDRQETQYF
>TRBD1|NA|TRBV11-1|TRBJ1-1
TGTGCCAGCAGCACACAGGGGAGGAACACTGAAGCTTTCTTT
CASSTQGRNTEAFF
>NA|NA|TRBV6-6|TRBJ1-1
TGTGCCAGCAGTTACCCGCGGGAGTCAGCTTTCTTT
CASSYPRESAFF
>TRBD1|NA|TRBV6-1|TRBJ2-2
TGTGCCAGCAGTGGACGACAGGGTCACACCGGGGAGCTGTTTTTT
CASSGRQGHTGELFF
>NA|NA|TRBV19|TRBJ2-3
TGTGCCAGTGGAATAGGGGGGGAGGGCACAGATACGCAGTATTTT
CASGIGGEGTDTQYF
>NA|NA|TRBV6-1|TRBJ2-7
TGTGCCAGCAGTGAAGCTATAGGGGTTCAATACGAGCAGTACTTC
CASSEAIGVQYEQYF
>TRBD1|NA|TRBV19|TRBJ1-1
TGTGCCAGTATTAGGGGACAGATGAACACTGAAGCTTTCTTT
CASIRGQMNTEAFF
>NA|NA|TRBV6-6|TRBJ1-1
TGTGCCAGCGGAGGGGCGTCCGGGGCTGAAGCTTTCTTT
CASGGASGAEAFF